One and the same sample provided the 9 T cell receptor beta chains below, sequenced in a study of early T cells in non-severe SARS-CoV-2 infection (dated by TCRdb to the early 2020s). Libraries were prepared through 5' RACE. The sample was run on a NextSeq 500. The public reads were reanalyzed by TCRdb: fastp trimming at Q25, MiXCR alignment, in-frame beta chains only. Rows with one shared CDR3 protein collapse into an entry with the most common genes and DNA. The sample contains about 67,000 distinct CDR3 sequences, roughly 11% of them found a single time. The ten largest make up 3.5% to 4% of the sample. The specimen was whole blood. The receptor source for this set is an adult who was a healthcare worker with PCR-confirmed SARS-CoV-2 infection or an uninfected control (not recorded which).

This clonotype came up a few times. V is TRBV11-2 and J is TRBJ2-1, with 12 positions matching TRBD2. Germline-derived CDR1 and CDR2 are SGHAT and FQNNGV. CDR3 length: 14 amino acids. V shed 7 bases, J shed 6 bases, and the junction held 4 bases outside the gene matches. DNA for the CDR3: TGTGCCAGCACCATGACTAGCGGGAGCAATGAGCAGTTCTTC. It encodes CASTMTSGSNEQFF.

In regard to this clonotype: A read error is possible here, since a much larger clone lies one base away. The chain is built from TRBV18 and TRBJ1-1, with D hard to call. This CDR3 region has 14 residues. V lost 3 bases, J lost 4 bases, and 12 bases lay in between. Germline loops: CDR1 KGHSH, CDR2 LQKENI. CDR3 DNA sequence: TGTGCCAGCTCACCGCGCAGGAATAGCACTGAAGCTTTCTTT. The encoded protein is CASSPRRNSTEAFF.

This clonotype was counted ten times or more. The CDR3 reads CASSRALRESPLHF. CDR3 DNA sequence: TGTGCCAGTAGTCGAGCCCTCAGGGAGTCACCCCTCCACTTT. V gene TRBV19 combines with J gene TRBJ1-6, with D possibly being TRBD1 (5 bases). CDR1 is LNHDA and CDR2 is SQIVND in the germline V gene (reference sequence). With 5 bases removed from V and 10 bases from J, the gap between germline ends came to 15 bases. There are 14 residues in the CDR3.

In this sample, this clonotype turned up many times. The gene calls are TRBV7-9 and TRBJ1-6; D is perhaps TRBD1 (6 bases). Trimming pared 3 bases from V and 9 bases from J, leaving 15 bases between. The CDR3 consists of 15 residues. CDR1 is SEHNR, CDR2 FQNEAQ, per germline (reference sequence). The CDR3 nucleotides read TGTGCCAGCAGCTTGGGAACAGGGAGACGTTCACCCCTCCACTTT. Translation gives CASSLGTGRRSPLHF.

This clonotype was seen repeatedly, ten times or more. The chain has TRBV10-1 and TRBJ2-1; 7 bases match TRBD1. This CDR3 contains 13 residues. Germline-derived CDR1 and CDR2 are WNHNN and SYGVQD (reference sequence). Germline trimming cut 10 bases from V and 6 bases from J; bases unmatched to any gene: 9. CDR3 protein: CATSTGVGNEQFF. CDR3 nucleotides: TGCGCCACCTCAACAGGGGTCGGCAATGAGCAGTTCTTC.

This clonotype has a handful of counts. The chain is built from TRBV29-1 and TRBJ2-1, with a possible D match to TRBD2 (6 bases). This CDR3 has 15 amino acids. The V end was cut by 1 base, the J end by 3 bases, with 13 bases between. Per the germline V gene, CDR1 is SQVTM and CDR2 is ANQGSEA. CDR3 in amino acids: CSVEAPRGYYNEQFF. The CDR3 nucleotides are TGCAGCGTTGAAGCCCCGCGGGGCTACTACAATGAGCAGTTCTTC.

This clonotype was recorded at least ten times. CDR3 amino acids: CASSYGGATDTQYF. In DNA, the CDR3 is TGTGCCAGCAGTTACGGCGGGGCCACAGATACGCAGTATTTT. The chain is built from TRBV6-5 and TRBJ2-3; D might be TRBD2 (6 bases). CDR1 is MNHEY, CDR2 SVGAGI, per germline. V was shortened by 2 bases and J by 2 bases, with 8 bases between the two germline ends. CDR3 length: 14 amino acids.

This clonotype was detected only a few times. The V gene is TRBV19, the J gene TRBJ2-1; 7 bases are a match to TRBD2. The length of the CDR3 is 15 residues. The germline V gene encodes CDR1 LNHDA and CDR2 SQIVND (reference sequence). The trim removed 2 bases at V and 7 bases at J, leaving 8 bases unmatched. Written as DNA, the CDR3 is TGTGCCAGTAGTATACTGGCGGGAGTAGGAAATGAGCAGTTCTTC. Its translation is CASSILAGVGNEQFF. The full variable domain, its missing parts supplied by reference TRBV19 and TRBJ2-1, is DGGITQSPKYLFRKEGQNVTLSCEQNLNHDAMYWYRQDPGQGLRLIYYSQIVNDFQKGDIAEGYSVSREKKESFPLTVTSAQKNPTAFYLCASSILAGVGNEQFFGPGTRLTVL.

This sequence joins TRBV5-5 and TRBJ2-4, with TRBD1 matching 8 bases. The CDR3 consists of 16 residues. J gave up 7 bases and V 4 bases, and 13 bases lay outside the gene matches. CDR1 and CDR2 from the germline V gene are SGHKS and YYEKEE (reference sequence). The CDR3 DNA reads as TGTGCCAGCAGCCCGTGGACAGGGTCCGGGGTGAACATTCAGTACTTC. Translation: CASSPWTGSGVNIQYF.